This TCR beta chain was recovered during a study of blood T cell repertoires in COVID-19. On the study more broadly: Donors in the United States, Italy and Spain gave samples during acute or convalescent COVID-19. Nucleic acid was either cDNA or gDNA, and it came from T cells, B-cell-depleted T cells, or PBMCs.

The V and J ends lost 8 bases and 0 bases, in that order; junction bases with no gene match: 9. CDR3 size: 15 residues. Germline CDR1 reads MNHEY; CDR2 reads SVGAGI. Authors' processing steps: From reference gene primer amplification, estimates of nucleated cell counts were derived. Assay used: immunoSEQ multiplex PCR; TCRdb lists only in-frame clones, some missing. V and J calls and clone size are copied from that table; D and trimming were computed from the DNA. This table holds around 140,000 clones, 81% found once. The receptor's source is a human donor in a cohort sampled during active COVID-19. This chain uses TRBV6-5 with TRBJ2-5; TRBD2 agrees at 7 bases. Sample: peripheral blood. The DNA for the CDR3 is TGTGCCAGCGATCCGACGGGGGGATACCAAGAGACCCAGTACTTC. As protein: CASDPTGGYQETQYF.